This T cell receptor (beta chain) was retrieved from a study of radiotherapy plus CTLA-4 blockade in lung cancer. Libraries were prepared by immunoSEQ multiplex PCR; TCRdb keeps only in-frame clonotypes and omits some of them. The sample holds 60,000 or so clones; about 80% are singletons and the top ten take around 4%. In germline, CDR1 is GTSNPN, CDR2 SVGIG (reference sequence). Trimming cost V 3 bases and J 7 bases; bases outside gene matches: 10. The CDR3 is 16 amino acids. The receptor was derived from a human donor with non-small cell lung cancer who had a partial response to radiotherapy plus ipilimumab. The sequences come from peripheral blood, collected from a patient treated with radiotherapy plus ipilimumab. This chain uses TRBV30 with TRBJ1-6; 9 bases fit TRBD1. In nucleotides, the CDR3 is TGTGCCTGGAGGGCCGTACGCGGGACAGGGAATTCACCCCTCCACTTT. Translating it yields CAWRAVRGTGNSPLHF.